The 31 T cell receptor beta chains in this list originate from one sample, sequenced in a study of T cell repertoires in ileal Crohn's disease. Profiled with immunoSEQ multiplex PCR; TCRdb holds only in-frame clones, not every one. This repertoire shows more than 60,000 clones, 85% to 90% found once; its top ten account for about 1.9%. Time point reported: neoterminal ileum biopsy at postoperative endoscopy, about 6 months after surgery. Sequencing used ileal tissue. The source of these receptors is an adult with Crohn's disease.

V is TRBV19 and J is TRBJ1-1; tentative D call: TRBD1 (5 bases). The CDR3 runs 14 residues. Between the trimmed V and J ends, which lost 3 bases and 0 bases, there was a span of 8 bases. The germline V gene encodes CDR1 LNHDA and CDR2 SQIVND (reference sequence). The CDR3 here is CASSMEGMNTEAFF. The CDR3 nucleotides are TGTGCCAGTAGTATGGAGGGGATGAACACTGAAGCTTTCTTT.

V and J are TRBV27 and TRBJ1-2; weak D call: TRBD1 (5 bases). CDR1 is MNHEY, CDR2 SMNVEV, per germline (reference sequence). Trimming shortened V by 7 bases and J by 8 bases, and 17 bases separated the two germline ends. This CDR3 spans 13 amino acids. DNA for the CDR3: TGTGCCAGCACTAGCTCTTGGGGGAGGGGCTACACCTTC. Protein product: CASTSSWGRGYTF.

V gene TRBV2 combines with J gene TRBJ1-2, with D unclear. The germline V gene encodes CDR1 SNHLY and CDR2 FYNNEI. V lost 6 bases and J 1 base, leaving 9 bases between the germline ends. The CDR3 has 13 amino acids. The CDR3 spells CASRDYSNYGYTF. The CDR3 DNA reads as TGTGCCAGCAGAGACTACAGTAACTATGGCTACACCTTC.

The CDR3 is CASSEQTGRYTEAFF. The CDR3 nucleotides are TGTGCCAGCAGCGAGCAGACAGGAAGGTACACTGAAGCTTTCTTT. This chain links TRBV9 with TRBJ1-1, with D perhaps TRBD1 (6 bases). The CDR3 length is 15 residues. Trimming took 3 bases from V and 3 from J, leaving 15 bases between them. CDR1 and CDR2 (germline): SGDLS, YYNGEE.

The chain employs TRBV14 and TRBJ1-2; 7 nucleotides align to TRBD1. From germline, CDR1 is SGHDN and CDR2 FVKESK. V shed 5 bases, J shed 5 bases, and the junction held 8 bases outside the gene matches. The CDR3 has 14 amino acids. The CDR3 sequence: CASSSTGTAYGYTF. CDR3 DNA: TGTGCCAGCAGCTCCACCGGGACAGCTTATGGCTACACCTTC.

The chain is built from TRBV6-1 and TRBJ2-6; D remains unclear. The CDR3 is made up of 18 amino acids. CDR1 is MNHNS, CDR2 SASEGT, per germline. Between the trimmed V and J ends, which lost 1 base and 3 bases, there was a span of 16 bases. The CDR3 DNA follows: TGTGCCAGCAGTGAAGACAGCCCTTTTGTACTTGGGGCCAACGTCCTGACTTTC. Translation: CASSEDSPFVLGANVLTF.

The chain links TRBV5-1 to TRBJ2-5, with TRBD1 matching 9 bases. V trimming: 4 bases; J trimming: 4 bases; junction bases outside the gene matches: 8. The CDR3 length is 15 residues. Germline assignment: CDR1 SGHRS and CDR2 YFSETQ. CDR3 loop: CASSPGQGWGETQYF. Here the CDR3 DNA reads TGCGCCAGCAGCCCCGGACAGGGGTGGGGAGAGACCCAGTACTTC.

The rearrangement links TRBV27 to TRBJ1-1, with 7 positions matching TRBD1. Germline CDR1 and CDR2: MNHEY and SMNVEV (reference sequence). V shed 5 bases, J shed 1 base, and the junction held 7 bases outside the gene matches. The CDR3 length is 15 residues. The CDR3 coding sequence is TGTGCCAGCAGTACGACAGGGTTTGGGAACACTGAAGCTTTCTTT. It specifies CASSTTGFGNTEAFF.

The chain links TRBV2 to TRBJ1-1; D possibly corresponds to TRBD1 (6 bases). CDR1 is SNHLY, CDR2 FYNNEI, per germline. This CDR3 has 12 residues. V shed 3 bases and J shed 8 bases, with 10 bases lying between them. The CDR3 DNA reads TGTGCCAGCAGTGATGACAGGCTCGAAGCTTTCTTT. As protein: CASSDDRLEAFF.

This clone has just one count. CDR3 loop: CASSPGQGAESRYGYTF. The CDR3 DNA reads TGTGCCAGCTCACCCGGACAGGGGGCTGAGTCCCGCTATGGCTACACCTTC. The V and J genes are TRBV18 and TRBJ1-2, with 11 bases aligning to TRBD1. Germline V gene data show CDR1 as KGHSH and CDR2 as LQKENI. The trim removed 3 bases at V and 4 bases at J, leaving 10 bases unmatched. This CDR3 has 17 residues.

This clone has only one observation. The rearrangement joins TRBV2 to TRBJ2-7; 7 nucleotides align to TRBD2. Germline values: CDR1 SNHLY, CDR2 FYNNEI. V dropped 6 bases and J dropped 7; count of bases not matched to a gene: 15. This CDR3 has 15 residues. CDR3 sequence reads: CASRYDGYGGGEQYV. CDR3 sequence (DNA): TGTGCCAGCAGGTACGACGGATATGGGGGGGGAGAGCAGTACGTC.

Details on this clone: At one end the junction does not follow the germline gene, possibly because of a read error. The genes are TRBV7-7 and TRBJ2-1; D unclear. Germline V gene data show CDR1 as SSHAT and CDR2 as FNYEAQ (reference sequence). The CDR3 extends over 13 amino acids. CDR3 sequence: CASSSGLYNEQFF. The CDR3 bases are TGTGCTAGCAGCTCTGGGCTTTACAATGAGCAGTTCTTC.

This chain uses TRBV4-2 with TRBJ1-2; the D gene is possibly TRBD1 (5 bases). The V end was cut by 0 bases, the J end by 5 bases, with 19 bases between. The V gene's germline CDR1 is LGHNA and CDR2 YNFKEQ. The CDR3 sequence is 17 residues long. CDR3 coding DNA: TGTGCCAGCAGCCAAGAGGCAGGGAAAGTAGTTGGGTATGGCTACACCTTC. It is translated as CASSQEAGKVVGYGYTF.

The chain recombines TRBV30 with TRBJ1-5; 10 nucleotides align to TRBD1. V shed 5 bases, J shed 3 bases, and the junction held 7 bases outside the gene matches. This CDR3 is 15 amino acids long. Germline values: CDR1 GTSNPN, CDR2 SVGIG (reference sequence). The CDR3 DNA reads TGTGCCTGGGACAGGGGGCGCGCGGACAATCAGCCCCAGCATTTT. This translates into CAWDRGRADNQPQHF. Variable domain in full (rest from reference TRBV30 and TRBJ1-5): SQTIHQWPATLVQPVGSPLSLECTVEGTSNPNLYWYRQAAGRGLQLLFYSVGIGQISSEVPQNLSASRPQDRQFILSSKKLLLSDSGFYLCAWDRGRADNQPQHFGDGTRLSIL.

The V and J genes are TRBV9 and TRBJ1-2, with D hard to call. CDR1 and CDR2 from the germline V gene are SGDLS and YYNGEE. V was clipped by 0 bases and J by 0 bases, with 12 bases between them. CDR3 size: 16 residues. As DNA, the CDR3 is TGTGCCAGCAGCGTAGACCCACGGGAAGCTAACTATGGCTACACCTTC. This codes for CASSVDPREANYGYTF.

The chain carries TRBV2 and TRBJ1-4; D is uncertain. CDR3 length: 15 residues. The germline V gene has CDR1 SNHLY and CDR2 FYNNEI. Between the trimmed V and J ends, which lost 8 bases and 0 bases, there was a span of 13 bases. Here the CDR3 reads CASFGGVATNEKLFF. The DNA of the CDR3 is TGTGCCAGCTTTGGAGGCGTTGCAACTAATGAAAAACTGTTTTTT.

To note about this clone: A read error may account for a junction end that differs from germline. The chain has TRBV7-2 and TRBJ1-6; 9 bases map to TRBD1. This CDR3 region has 16 residues. The germline V gene encodes CDR1 SGHTA and CDR2 FQGNSA. This CDR3 reads CASILGTGFYNSPLHF. Written as DNA, the CDR3 is TGTGCCAGCATCTTAGGGACAGGGTTCTATAATTCACCCCTCCACTTT.

The chain joins TRBV6-1 to TRBJ1-2; D is uncertain. In germline, CDR1 is MNHNS, CDR2 SASEGT. The length of the CDR3 is 14 residues. Trimming removed 5 bases at V and 7 bases at J, with 17 bases between. CDR3 sequence: CASSPAAGHPGYTF. DNA for the CDR3: TGTGCCAGCAGTCCAGCGGCCGGCCATCCTGGCTACACCTTC.

This clone is a singleton in its sample. V is TRBV5-4 and J is TRBJ1-2, with TRBD1 matching over 9 bases. J was trimmed by 1 base and V by 0 bases; bases with no gene match: 4. The CDR3 extends over 16 amino acids. Looked up from germline, CDR1 is SGHNT and CDR2 is YYREEE (reference sequence). CDR3 sequence (DNA): TGTGCCAGCAGCTTGGACAGGGGGCTACTTAACTATGGCTACACCTTC. It encodes CASSLDRGLLNYGYTF.

The rearrangement links TRBV28 to TRBJ1-5; D is possibly TRBD1 (6 bases). The V end lost 4 bases, the J end lost 3 bases, and 19 bases lay between the germline ends. CDR3 length: 17 amino acids. Germline V gene sequence: CDR1 MDHEN, CDR2 SYDVKM. The CDR3 here is CASSSRGGGLSNQPQHF. The CDR3, as DNA: TGTGCCAGCAGTTCTCGCGGGGGGGGGCTCTCCAATCAGCCCCAGCATTTT.

This rearrangement joins TRBV2 to TRBJ2-3; D possibly corresponds to TRBD2 (5 bases). V was shortened by 2 bases and J by 1 base, with 10 bases between the two germline ends. Per germline, CDR1 SNHLY and CDR2 FYNNEI. The CDR3 contains 15 residues. The DNA of the CDR3 is TGTGCCAGCAGTGAAAGTCTAGCAGGCACAGATACGCAGTATTTT. Amino acid sequence: CASSESLAGTDTQYF.

The V gene is TRBV7-2, the J gene TRBJ2-7, with a tentative D call TRBD2 (5 bases). CDR1 and CDR2 (germline): SGHTA, FQGNSA. The CDR3 is 14 residues long. V was shortened by 2 bases and J by 2 bases, with 10 bases between the two germline ends. The CDR3 DNA sequence: TGTGCCAGCAGCTTATATGGACTCCCCTACGAGCAGTACTTC. Its protein product is CASSLYGLPYEQYF. Supplemented by reference TRBV7-2 and TRBJ2-7, the full variable domain reads GAGVSQSPSNKVTEKGKDVELRCDPISGHTALYWYRQSLGQGLEFLIYFQGNSAPDKSGLPSDRFSAERTGGSVSTLTIQRTQQEDSAVYLCASSLYGLPYEQYFGPGTRLTVT.

This clone turned up a few times. V usage is TRBV19 and J usage is TRBJ1-1; D call uncertain. Germline V gives CDR1 LNHDA, CDR2 SQIVND (reference sequence). V was pared by 3 bases and J by 1 base, with 6 bases between. The CDR3 contains 13 residues. Here the CDR3 DNA reads TGTGCCAGTAGTATGAAGAGGAACACTGAAGCTTTCTTT. Encoded protein: CASSMKRNTEAFF.

This rearrangement joins TRBV6-1 to TRBJ1-6; TRBD1 might be the D (5 bases). This CDR3 comprises 13 residues. Germline V lookup: CDR1 MNHNS, CDR2 SASEGT. The V and J ends lost 6 bases and 6 bases respectively, with 9 bases between them. The CDR3 DNA reads TGTGCCAGCAGAGTACAGGCTAATTCACCCCTCCACTTT. Protein product: CASRVQANSPLHF.

This chain joins TRBV27 and TRBJ2-7; perhaps TRBD1 as D (5 bases). CDR1 and CDR2 (germline): MNHEY, SMNVEV (reference sequence). The CDR3 sequence is 16 residues long. V was shortened by 4 bases and J by 2 bases, with 18 bases between the two germline ends. CDR3 DNA sequence: TGTGCCAGCAGTTCCTTGACAGAAATAGTCCCCTACGAGCAGTACGTC. The encoded protein is CASSSLTEIVPYEQYV.

This chain links TRBV7-8 with TRBJ2-2; TRBD1 agrees at 11 bases. The CDR3 covers 15 residues. The germline CDR1 and CDR2 sequences are SGHVS and FQNEAQ. Losses at the gene ends were 4 bases for V and 7 bases for J; bases not matched to a gene: 5. CDR3: CASSSPGQGDGELFF. The CDR3 DNA is TGTGCCAGCAGCTCCCCGGGACAGGGGGACGGGGAGCTGTTTTTT.

The chain uses TRBV12-5 and TRBJ2-4, with 11 nucleotides matching TRBD2. The CDR3 has 14 amino acids. Trimming removed 7 bases from V and 8 bases from J; junction bases left unmatched: 7. Germline V gene lookup returns CDR1 LGHNT and CDR2 FRNRAP. The CDR3 reads CASAHSGRADIQYF. The CDR3 nucleotides read TGTGCTAGTGCCCATAGCGGGAGGGCCGACATTCAGTACTTC.

The J gene is TRBJ1-2, the V gene TRBV5-4, with 7 nucleotides matching TRBD1. The V segment lost 7 bases and the J segment 3 bases; nucleotides outside the gene matches: 6. Germline-derived CDR1 and CDR2 are SGHNT and YYREEE (reference sequence). This CDR3 region has 13 residues. CDR3 residues: CASGSGTDYGYTF. CDR3 nucleotides: TGTGCCAGCGGCTCCGGGACAGACTATGGCTACACCTTC.

The rearrangement links TRBV6-1 to TRBJ1-4, with TRBD1 identical over 8 bases. The CDR3 is 15 residues long. Germline trimming cut 3 bases from V and 7 bases from J; bases unmatched to any gene: 7. The germline CDR1 and CDR2 sequences are MNHNS and SASEGT. CDR3 protein: CASSDGQGGGEKLFF. DNA for the CDR3: TGTGCCAGCAGTGATGGACAGGGAGGGGGTGAAAAACTGTTTTTT.

The chain joins TRBV6-1 to TRBJ1-1; 10 bases are shared with TRBD1. V lost 4 bases and J lost 6; bases outside the gene matches: 11. There are 16 residues in the CDR3. CDR1 is MNHNS and CDR2 is SASEGT in the germline V gene. In DNA, the CDR3 is TGTGCCAGCAGTGCCCCGGGACAGGGGCTTATCGCTGAAGCTTTCTTT. It is translated as CASSAPGQGLIAEAFF.

The chain uses TRBV18 and TRBJ2-4; D is perhaps TRBD1 (6 bases). The V and J ends lost 3 bases and 8 bases respectively, with 11 bases between them. CDR3 size: 13 residues. Germline values: CDR1 KGHSH, CDR2 LQKENI. CDR3 region: CASSPRQEDIQYF. The DNA of the CDR3 is TGTGCCAGCTCACCGCGACAGGAGGACATTCAGTACTTC.